The clone carrying this TCR beta chain was recorded many times. Antigen: not known. In TCRdb, the 5' RACE reads were re-called with MiXCR into one record per CDR3 protein. The sample lists some 150,000 distinct CDR3 sequences; 10% to 12% were seen once. These data are taken from a study of CD8 T cells in ankylosing spondylitis. Study-wide results and limits: Within ankylosing spondylitis blood, a TCR beta motif made up of eight or nine highly homologous variants appeared to be characteristic.

In germline, CDR1 is SGHRS, CDR2 YFSETQ. V shed 4 bases and J 4 bases; nucleotides not matched to a gene: 13. CDR3 length: 16 amino acids. The source is a female donor with ankylosing spondylitis or in good health (not recorded which). This rearrangement joins TRBV5-1 to TRBJ1-1, with 7 bases fitting TRBD1. What was sequenced was blood, either unsorted or a sorted T cell fraction (not recorded which). CDR3 sequence reads: CASSRGTEGGGTEAFF. CDR3 DNA sequence: TGCGCCAGCAGCAGGGGGACAGAGGGTGGGGGCACTGAAGCTTTCTTT. The complete variable domain, with remaining parts taken from reference TRBV5-1 and TRBJ1-1, reads KAGVTQTPRYLIKTRGQQVTLSCSPISGHRSVSWYQQTPGQGLQFLFEYFSETQRNKGNFPGRFSGRQFSNSRSEMNVSTLELGDSALYLCASSRGTEGGGTEAFFGQGTRLTVV.